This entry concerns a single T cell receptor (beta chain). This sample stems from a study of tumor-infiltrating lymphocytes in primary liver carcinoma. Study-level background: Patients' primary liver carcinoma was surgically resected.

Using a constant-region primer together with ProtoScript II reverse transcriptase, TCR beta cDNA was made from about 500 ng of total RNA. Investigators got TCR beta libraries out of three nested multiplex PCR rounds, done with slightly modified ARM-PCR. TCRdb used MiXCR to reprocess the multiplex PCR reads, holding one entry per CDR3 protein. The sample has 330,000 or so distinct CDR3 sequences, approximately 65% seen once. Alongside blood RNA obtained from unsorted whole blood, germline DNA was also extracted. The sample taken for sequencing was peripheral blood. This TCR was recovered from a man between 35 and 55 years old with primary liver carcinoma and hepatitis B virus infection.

The CDR3 reads CASSFLLQGSEQYF. The DNA of the CDR3 is TGTGCCAGCAGCTTTCTATTACAAGGTAGCGAGCAGTACTTC. This chain joins TRBV11-2 and TRBJ2-7; D remains ambiguous. The V gene lost 3 bases and the J gene lost 6 bases, with 15 bases spanning the gap. CDR1 is SGHAT, CDR2 FQNNGV, per germline. The CDR3 consists of 14 residues.